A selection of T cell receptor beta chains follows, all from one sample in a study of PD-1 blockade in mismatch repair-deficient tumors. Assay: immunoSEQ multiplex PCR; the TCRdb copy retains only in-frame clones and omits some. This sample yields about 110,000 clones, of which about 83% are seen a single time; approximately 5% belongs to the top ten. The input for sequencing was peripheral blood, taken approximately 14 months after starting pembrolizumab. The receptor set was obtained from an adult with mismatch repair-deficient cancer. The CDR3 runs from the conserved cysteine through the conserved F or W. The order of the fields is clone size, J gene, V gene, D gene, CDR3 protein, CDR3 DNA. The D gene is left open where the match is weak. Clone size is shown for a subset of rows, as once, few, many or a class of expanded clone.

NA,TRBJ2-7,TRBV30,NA,CAWSVLLGYEQYF,TGTGCCTGGAGTGTCCTACTAGGTTACGAGCAGTACTTC
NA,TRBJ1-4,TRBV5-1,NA,CASSLGRSGEKLFF,TGCGCCAGCAGCTTGGGCAGGTCAGGTGAAAAACTGTTTTTT
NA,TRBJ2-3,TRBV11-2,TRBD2,CASSERGAGATDTQYF,TGTGCCAGCAGCGAAAGGGGTGCGGGAGCCACAGATACGCAGTATTTT
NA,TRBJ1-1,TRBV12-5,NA,CASGLLGVAEAFF,TGTGCTAGTGGTTTGCTCGGGGTTGCTGAAGCTTTCTTT
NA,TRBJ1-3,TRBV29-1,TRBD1,CSVGGNSGNTIYF,TGCAGCGTAGGGGGCAACTCTGGAAACACCATATATTTT
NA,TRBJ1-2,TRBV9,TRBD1,CASSPWTGGVLNGYTF,TGTGCCAGCAGCCCTTGGACAGGGGGGGTTTTAAATGGCTACACCTTC
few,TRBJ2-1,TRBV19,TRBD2,CASSISLAGGNEQFF,TGTGCCAGTAGTATCAGCCTAGCGGGAGGGAATGAGCAGTTCTTC
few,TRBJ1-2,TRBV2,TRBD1,CASSEFRQGADYGYTF,TGTGCCAGCAGTGAATTCCGGCAGGGGGCGGACTATGGCTACACCTTC
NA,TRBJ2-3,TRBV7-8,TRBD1,CASSLDGTGLATQYF,TGTGCCAGCAGCTTAGACGGGACAGGGCTGGCTACGCAGTATTTT
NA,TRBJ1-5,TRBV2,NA,CASSERSGRNQPQHF,TGTGCCAGCAGTGAACGGTCAGGGCGGAATCAGCCCCAGCATTTT
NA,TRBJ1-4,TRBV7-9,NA,CASSLGLDEKLFF,TGTGCCAGCAGCTTGGGACTGGATGAAAAACTGTTTTTT
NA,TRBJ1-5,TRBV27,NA,CASGTTVYNQPQHF,TGTGCCAGCGGGACAACCGTTTACAATCAGCCCCAGCATTTT
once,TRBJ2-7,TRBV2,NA,CASSVLGPSYEQYF,TGTGCCAGCAGTGTGTTAGGGCCCTCATACGAGCAGTACTTC
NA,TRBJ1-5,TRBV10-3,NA,CAISEEQGSGQPQHF,TGTGCCATCAGTGAGGAACAGGGTTCGGGACAGCCCCAGCATTTT
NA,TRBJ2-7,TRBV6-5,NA,CASSQEVGSSYEQYF,TGTGCCAGCAGTCAGGAGGTGGGGAGCTCCTACGAGCAGTACTTC
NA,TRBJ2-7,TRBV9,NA,CASSVAPMGEQYF,TGTGCCAGCAGCGTAGCTCCAATGGGCGAGCAGTACTTC
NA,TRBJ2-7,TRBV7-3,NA,CASSYRDHGEGYEQYF,TGTGCCAGCAGCTACCGGGACCACGGAGAGGGATACGAGCAGTACTTC
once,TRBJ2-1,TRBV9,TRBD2,CASSVGWLAESSYNEQFF,TGTGCCAGCAGCGTAGGGTGGCTAGCGGAGAGCTCCTACAATGAGCAGTTCTTC
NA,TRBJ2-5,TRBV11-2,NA,CASSLGREKGETQYF,TGTGCCAGCAGCTTAGGTCGGGAGAAGGGGGAGACCCAGTACTTC
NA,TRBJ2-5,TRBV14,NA,CASSQDLARETQYF,TGTGCCAGCAGCCAAGATCTTGCGCGAGAGACCCAGTACTTC
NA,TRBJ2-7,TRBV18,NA,CASSPNAGTQYF,TGTGCCAGCTCACCGAATGCCGGGACACAGTACTTC
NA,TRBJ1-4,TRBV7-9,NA,CASSLMDGDEKLFF,TGTGCCAGCAGCTTAATGGACGGAGATGAAAAACTGTTTTTT
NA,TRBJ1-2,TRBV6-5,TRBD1,CASSRTGDGGYTF,TGTGCCAGCAGTCGGACAGGGGATGGCGGCTACACCTTC
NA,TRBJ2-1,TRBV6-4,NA,CASSDDNVGYNEQFF,TGTGCCAGCAGTGACGATAACGTAGGATACAATGAGCAGTTCTTC
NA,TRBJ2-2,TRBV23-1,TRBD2,CASSQSAGGPTGGELFF,TGCGCCAGCAGTCAATCAGCGGGAGGGCCGACGGGCGGGGAGCTGTTTTTT
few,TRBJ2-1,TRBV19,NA,CASRITGNYNEQFF,TGTGCCAGTAGGATCACAGGGAACTACAATGAGCAGTTCTTC
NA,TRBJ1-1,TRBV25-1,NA,CASSGAGVLNTEAFF,TGTGCCAGCAGCGGCGCAGGGGTTTTGAACACTGAAGCTTTCTTT
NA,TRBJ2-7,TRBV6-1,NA,CASSDRSSYEQYF,TGTGCCAGCAGTGATCGCAGCTCCTACGAGCAGTACTTC
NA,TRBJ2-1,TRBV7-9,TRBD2,CASKVASGTVEQFF,TGTGCCAGCAAAGTCGCGAGCGGGACGGTTGAGCAGTTCTTC
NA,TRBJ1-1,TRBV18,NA,CASSPRGANTEAFF,TGTGCCAGCTCACCACGTGGAGCGAACACTGAAGCTTTCTTT
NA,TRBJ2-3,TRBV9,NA,CASSVVGGGSTDTQYF,TGTGCCAGCAGCGTAGTCGGAGGTGGAAGCACAGATACGCAGTATTTT
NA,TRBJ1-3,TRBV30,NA,CAWSYAGSSGNTIYF,TGTGCCTGGAGTTATGCAGGATCCTCTGGAAACACCATATATTTT
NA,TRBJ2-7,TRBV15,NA,CATGPGHNYEQYF,TGTGCCACCGGCCCGGGACACAACTACGAGCAGTACTTC
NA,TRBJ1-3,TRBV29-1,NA,CSVAESSGNTIYF,TGCAGCGTCGCAGAGAGCTCTGGAAACACCATATATTTT
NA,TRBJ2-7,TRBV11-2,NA,CASSLNRDYEQYF,TGTGCCAGCAGCTTAAACAGGGACTACGAGCAGTACTTC
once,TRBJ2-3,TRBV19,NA,CASKEGGAQYF,TGTGCCAGTAAGGAGGGGGGGGCGCAGTATTTT
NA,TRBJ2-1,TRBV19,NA,CASSPTRTMAVRNEQFF,TGTGCCAGTAGTCCGACCCGGACTATGGCGGTGAGGAATGAGCAGTTCTTC
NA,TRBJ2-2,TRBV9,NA,CASSVGSFNTGELFF,TGTGCCAGCAGCGTAGGGTCTTTTAACACCGGGGAGCTGTTTTTT
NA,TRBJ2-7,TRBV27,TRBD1,CASSAGHGRGLGEQYF,TGTGCCAGCAGTGCCGGTCATGGCAGGGGGCTCGGCGAGCAGTACTTC
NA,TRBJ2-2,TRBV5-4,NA,CASSPGSGQNTGELFF,TGTGCCAGCAGCCCCGGGAGCGGACAGAACACCGGGGAGCTGTTTTTT
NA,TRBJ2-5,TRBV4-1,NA,CASSQESRWETQYF,TGCGCCAGCAGCCAAGAAAGCAGGTGGGAGACCCAGTACTTC
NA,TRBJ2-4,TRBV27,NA,CASSRSDPGAKNIQYF,TGTGCCAGCAGCCGATCCGACCCAGGGGCCAAAAACATTCAGTACTTC
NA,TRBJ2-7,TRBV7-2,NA,CASSLMSDLYEQYF,TGTGCCAGCAGCTTAATGTCAGATCTATACGAGCAGTACTTC
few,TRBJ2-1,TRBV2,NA,CASIWGDTSYNEQFF,TGTGCCAGCATTTGGGGGGATACCTCCTACAATGAGCAGTTCTTC
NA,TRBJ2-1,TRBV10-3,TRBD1,CAISSSAGGINEQFF,TGTGCCATCTCGAGTTCGGCAGGGGGTATCAATGAGCAGTTCTTC
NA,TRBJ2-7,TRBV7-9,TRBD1,CASRLGQGAYEQYF,TGTGCCAGCAGGTTAGGACAGGGGGCCTACGAGCAGTACTTC
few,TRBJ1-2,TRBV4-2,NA,CASSPGDGYGYTF,TGTGCCAGCAGCCCAGGGGACGGCTATGGCTACACCTTC
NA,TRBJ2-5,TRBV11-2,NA,CASSLAGVWGETQYF,TGTGCCAGCAGCTTAGCGGGGGTATGGGGAGAGACCCAGTACTTC
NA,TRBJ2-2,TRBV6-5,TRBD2,CASGLAETNAGELFF,TGTGCCAGCGGGCTAGCGGAAACAAACGCCGGGGAGCTGTTTTTT
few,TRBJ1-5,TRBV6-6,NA,CASSYSGNGPQHF,TGTGCCAGCAGTTACTCAGGGAACGGGCCCCAGCATTTT